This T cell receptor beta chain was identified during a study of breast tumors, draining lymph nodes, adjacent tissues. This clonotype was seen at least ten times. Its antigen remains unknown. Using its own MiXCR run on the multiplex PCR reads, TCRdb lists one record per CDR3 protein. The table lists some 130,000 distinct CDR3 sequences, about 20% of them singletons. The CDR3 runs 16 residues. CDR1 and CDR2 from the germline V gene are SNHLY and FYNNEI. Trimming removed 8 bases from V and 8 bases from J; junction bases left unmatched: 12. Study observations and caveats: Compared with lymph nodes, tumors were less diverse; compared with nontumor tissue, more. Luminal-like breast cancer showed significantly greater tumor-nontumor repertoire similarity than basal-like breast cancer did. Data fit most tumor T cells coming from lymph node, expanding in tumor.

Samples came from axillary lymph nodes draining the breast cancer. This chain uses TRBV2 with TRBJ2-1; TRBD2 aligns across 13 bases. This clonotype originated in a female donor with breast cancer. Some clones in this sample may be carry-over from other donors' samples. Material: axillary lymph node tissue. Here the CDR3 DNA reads TGTGCCAGCGGATCCGTACTAGCGGGAGGGCCGCATGAGCAGTTCTTC. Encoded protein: CASGSVLAGGPHEQFF.